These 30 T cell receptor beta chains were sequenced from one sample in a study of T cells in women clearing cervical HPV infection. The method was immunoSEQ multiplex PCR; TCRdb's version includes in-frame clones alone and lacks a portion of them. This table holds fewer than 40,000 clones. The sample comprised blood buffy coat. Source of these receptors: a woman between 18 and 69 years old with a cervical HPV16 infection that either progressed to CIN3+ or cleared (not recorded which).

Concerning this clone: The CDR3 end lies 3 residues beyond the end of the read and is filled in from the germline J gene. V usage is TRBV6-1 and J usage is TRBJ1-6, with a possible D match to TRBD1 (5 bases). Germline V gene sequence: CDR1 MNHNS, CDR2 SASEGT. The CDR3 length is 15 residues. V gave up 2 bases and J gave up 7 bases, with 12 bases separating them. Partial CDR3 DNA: TGTGCCAGCAGTGAATCGGTGCAGGGAAATTCACCC. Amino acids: CASSESVQGNSP. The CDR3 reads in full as CASSESVQGNSPLHF.

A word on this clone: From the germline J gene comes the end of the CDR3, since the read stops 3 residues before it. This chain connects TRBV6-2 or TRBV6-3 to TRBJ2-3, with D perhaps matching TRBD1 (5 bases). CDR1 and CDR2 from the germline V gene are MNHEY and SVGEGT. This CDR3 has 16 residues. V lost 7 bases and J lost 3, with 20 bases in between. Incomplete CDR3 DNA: TGTGCCAGCACCGACCTAAGGGCAGGGATAACAGATACG. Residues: CASTDLRAGITDT. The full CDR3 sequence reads CASTDLRAGITDTQYF.

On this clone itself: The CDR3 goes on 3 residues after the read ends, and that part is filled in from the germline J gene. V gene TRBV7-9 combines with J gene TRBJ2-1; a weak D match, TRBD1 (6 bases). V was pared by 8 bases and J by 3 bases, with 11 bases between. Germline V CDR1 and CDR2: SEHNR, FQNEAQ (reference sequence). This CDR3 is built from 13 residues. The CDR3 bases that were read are TGTGCCAGCTCGACAGGATTCTACAATGAG. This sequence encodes CASSTGFYNE. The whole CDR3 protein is CASSTGFYNEQFF.

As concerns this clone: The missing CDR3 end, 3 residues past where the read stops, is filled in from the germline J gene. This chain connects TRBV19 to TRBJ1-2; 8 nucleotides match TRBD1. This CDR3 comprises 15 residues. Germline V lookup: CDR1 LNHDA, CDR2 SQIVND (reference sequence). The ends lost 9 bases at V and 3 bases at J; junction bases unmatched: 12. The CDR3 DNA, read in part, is TGTGCCAGCGAAGGCTCAGGGGGCGCGGACTATGGC. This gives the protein CASEGSGGADYG. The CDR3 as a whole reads CASEGSGGADYGYTF.

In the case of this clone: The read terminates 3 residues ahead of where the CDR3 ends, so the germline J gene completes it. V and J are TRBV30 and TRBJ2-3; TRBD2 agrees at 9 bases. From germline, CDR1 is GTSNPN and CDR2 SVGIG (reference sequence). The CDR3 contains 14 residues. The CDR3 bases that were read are TGTGCCTCCTTTAGCGGGGGATTCCAAGAGACG. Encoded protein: CASFSGGFQET. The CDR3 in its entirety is CASFSGGFQETQYF.

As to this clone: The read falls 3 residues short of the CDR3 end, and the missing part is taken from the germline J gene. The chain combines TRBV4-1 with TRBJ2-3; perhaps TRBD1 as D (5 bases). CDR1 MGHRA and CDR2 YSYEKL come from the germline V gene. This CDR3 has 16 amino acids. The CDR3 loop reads CASSQGPRAPGETQYF. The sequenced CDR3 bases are TGCGCCAGCAGCCAAGGCCCCAGGGCTCCCGGAGAGACG.

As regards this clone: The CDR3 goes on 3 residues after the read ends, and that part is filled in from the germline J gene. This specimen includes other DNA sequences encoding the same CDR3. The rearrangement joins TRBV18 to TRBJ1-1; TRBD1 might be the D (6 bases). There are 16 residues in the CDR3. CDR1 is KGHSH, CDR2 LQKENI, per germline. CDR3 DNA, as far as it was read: TGTGCCAGCTCTCCAGGGGCCGGCGAAACGGTCGAGACA. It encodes CASSPGAGETVET. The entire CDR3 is CASSPGAGETVETAFF.

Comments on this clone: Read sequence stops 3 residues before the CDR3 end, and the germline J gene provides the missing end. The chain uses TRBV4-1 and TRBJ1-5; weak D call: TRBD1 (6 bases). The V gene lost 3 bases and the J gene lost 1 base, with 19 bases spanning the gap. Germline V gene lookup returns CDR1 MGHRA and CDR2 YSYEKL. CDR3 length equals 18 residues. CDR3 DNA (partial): TGCGCCAGCAGCCAGGGGTTTGGGACACCGAAAAGCAATCAGCCC. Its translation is CASSQGFGTPKSNQP. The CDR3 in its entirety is CASSQGFGTPKSNQPQHF.

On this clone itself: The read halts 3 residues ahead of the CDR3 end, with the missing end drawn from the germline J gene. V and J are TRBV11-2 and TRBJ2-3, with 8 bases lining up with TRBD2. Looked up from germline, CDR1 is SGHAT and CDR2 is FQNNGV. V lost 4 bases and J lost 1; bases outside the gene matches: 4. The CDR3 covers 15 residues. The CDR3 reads CASSSTTSGTDTQYF. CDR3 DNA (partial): TGTGCCAGCAGCTCAACGACTAGCGGCACAGATACG.

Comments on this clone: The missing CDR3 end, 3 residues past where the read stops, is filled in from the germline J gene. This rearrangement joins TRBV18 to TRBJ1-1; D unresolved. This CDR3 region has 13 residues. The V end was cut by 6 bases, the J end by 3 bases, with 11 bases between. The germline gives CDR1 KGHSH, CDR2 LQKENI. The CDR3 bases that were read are TGTGCCAGCTCCCGGGCAGCGGACACTGAA. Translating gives CASSRAADTE. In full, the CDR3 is CASSRAADTEAFF.

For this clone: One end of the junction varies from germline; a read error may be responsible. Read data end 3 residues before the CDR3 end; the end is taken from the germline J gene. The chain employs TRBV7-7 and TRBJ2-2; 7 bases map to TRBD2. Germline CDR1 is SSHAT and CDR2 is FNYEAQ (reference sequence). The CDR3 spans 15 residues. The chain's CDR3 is CASSPAAGLAGELFF. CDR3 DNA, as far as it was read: TGTGCTAGCAGCCCCGCAGCGGGATTAGCCGGGGAG.

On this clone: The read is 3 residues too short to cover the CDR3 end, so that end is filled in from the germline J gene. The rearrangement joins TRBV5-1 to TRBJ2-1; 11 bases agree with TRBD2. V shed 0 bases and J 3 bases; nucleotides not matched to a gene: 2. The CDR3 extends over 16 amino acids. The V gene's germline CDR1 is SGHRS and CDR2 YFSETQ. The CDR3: CASSLETSGIYNEQFF. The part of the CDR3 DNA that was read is TGCGCCAGCAGCTTGGAGACTAGCGGGATCTACAATGAG.

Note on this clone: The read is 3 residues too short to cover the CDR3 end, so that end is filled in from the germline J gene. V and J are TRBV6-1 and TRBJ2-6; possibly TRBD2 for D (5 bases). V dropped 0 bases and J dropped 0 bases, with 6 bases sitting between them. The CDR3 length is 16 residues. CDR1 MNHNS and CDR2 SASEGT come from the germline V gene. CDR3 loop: CASSEAAGSGANVLTF. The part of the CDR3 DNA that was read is TGTGCCAGCAGTGAAGCTGCGGGCTCTGGGGCCAACGTC.

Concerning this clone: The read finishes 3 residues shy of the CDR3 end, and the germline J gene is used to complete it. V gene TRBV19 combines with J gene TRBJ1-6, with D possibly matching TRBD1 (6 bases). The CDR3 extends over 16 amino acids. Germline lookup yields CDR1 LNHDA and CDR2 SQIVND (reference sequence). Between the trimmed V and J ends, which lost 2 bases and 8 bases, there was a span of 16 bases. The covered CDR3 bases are TGTGCCAGTAGTATATCGGACAGATTGGGGCATTCACCC. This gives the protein CASSISDRLGHSP. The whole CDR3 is CASSISDRLGHSPLHF.

CDR3 sequence reads: CSASSGVNTEAFF. CDR3 bases read: TGCAGTGCTAGTTCAGGGGTTAACACTGAA. V and J are TRBV20-1 and TRBJ1-1; D might be TRBD1 (6 bases). The sequenced fragment ends 3 residues before the CDR3 boundary, so the rest is inferred from the germline J gene. This CDR3 contains 13 residues. Trimming took 3 bases from V and 2 from J, leaving 10 bases between them. Germline V gives CDR1 DFQATT, CDR2 SNEGSKA (reference sequence).

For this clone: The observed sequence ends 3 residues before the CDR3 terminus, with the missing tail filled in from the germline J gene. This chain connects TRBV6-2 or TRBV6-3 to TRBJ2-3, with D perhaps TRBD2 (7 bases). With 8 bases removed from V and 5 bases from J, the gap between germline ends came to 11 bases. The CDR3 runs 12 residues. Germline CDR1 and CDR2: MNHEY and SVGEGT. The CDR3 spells CASSGGRDTQYF. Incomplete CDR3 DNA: TGTGCCAGCTCGGGGGGCCGAGATACG.

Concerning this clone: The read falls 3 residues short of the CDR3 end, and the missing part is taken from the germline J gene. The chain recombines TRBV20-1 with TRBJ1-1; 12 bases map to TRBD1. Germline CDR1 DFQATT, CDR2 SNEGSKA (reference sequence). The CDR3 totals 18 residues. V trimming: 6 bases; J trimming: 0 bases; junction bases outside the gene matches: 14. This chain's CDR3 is CSATTTGQGALMNTEAFF. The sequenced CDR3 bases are TGCAGTGCAACCACAACGGGACAGGGGGCGTTGATGAACACTGAA.

This CDR3 reads CSVETGARDTQYF. CDR3 DNA (partial): TGCAGCGTTGAAACAGGGGCCCGGGATACG. The V gene is TRBV29-1, the J gene TRBJ2-3; 7 nucleotides align to TRBD1. Read coverage stops 3 residues before the CDR3 terminus; the germline J gene supplies the remainder. The CDR3 runs 13 residues. Losses at the gene ends were 2 bases for V and 6 bases for J; bases not matched to a gene: 5. The V gene's germline CDR1 is SQVTM and CDR2 ANQGSEA.

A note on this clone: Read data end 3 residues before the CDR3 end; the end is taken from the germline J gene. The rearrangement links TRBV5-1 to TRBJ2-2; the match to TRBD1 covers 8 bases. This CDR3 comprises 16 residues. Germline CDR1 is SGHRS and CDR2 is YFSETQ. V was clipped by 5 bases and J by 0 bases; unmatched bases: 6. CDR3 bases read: TGCGCCAGCAGGCCACCGGGACAGGCGAACACCGGGGAG. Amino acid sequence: CASRPPGQANTGE. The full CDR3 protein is CASRPPGQANTGELFF.

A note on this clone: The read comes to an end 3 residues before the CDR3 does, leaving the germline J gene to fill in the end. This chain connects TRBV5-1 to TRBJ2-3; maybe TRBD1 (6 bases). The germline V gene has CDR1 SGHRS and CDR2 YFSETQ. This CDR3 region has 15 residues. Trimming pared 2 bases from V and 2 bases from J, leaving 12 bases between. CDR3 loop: CASSFKGVFTDTQYF. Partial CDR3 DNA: TGCGCCAGCAGCTTCAAGGGGGTGTTCACAGATACG.

The CDR3 is CASSRNRDSFYEQYF. CDR3 DNA (partial): TGTGCCAGTAGTAGAAATCGGGACTCCTTCTACGAG. The V gene is TRBV19, the J gene TRBJ2-7, with D tentatively TRBD2 (6 bases). The read halts 3 residues ahead of the CDR3 end, with the missing end drawn from the germline J gene. This CDR3 spans 15 amino acids. V was clipped by 4 bases and J by 3 bases, with 16 bases between them. Germline V gene lookup returns CDR1 LNHDA and CDR2 SQIVND (reference sequence).

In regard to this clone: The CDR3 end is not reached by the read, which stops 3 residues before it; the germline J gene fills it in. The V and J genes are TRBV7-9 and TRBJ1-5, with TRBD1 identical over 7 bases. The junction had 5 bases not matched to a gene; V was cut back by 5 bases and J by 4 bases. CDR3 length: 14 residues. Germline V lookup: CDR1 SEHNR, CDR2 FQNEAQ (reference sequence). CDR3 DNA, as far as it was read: TGTGCCAGCAGCAAACAGGGGACTAATCAGCCC. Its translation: CASSKQGTNQP. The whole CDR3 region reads CASSKQGTNQPQHF.

CDR3 DNA (partial): TGTGCCAGCAGTACGGGCAGGGAGGTCACTGAA. Its protein product is CASSTGREVTE. The CDR3, in full, reads CASSTGREVTEAFF. The J gene is TRBJ1-1, the V gene TRBV6-2 or TRBV6-3, with a tentative D call TRBD1 (5 bases). The CDR3 end falls 3 residues outside the read, so it is completed with the germline J gene. V was clipped by 5 bases and J by 4 bases, with 14 bases between them. This CDR3 is built from 14 residues. Germline loops: CDR1 MNHEY, CDR2 SVGEGT.

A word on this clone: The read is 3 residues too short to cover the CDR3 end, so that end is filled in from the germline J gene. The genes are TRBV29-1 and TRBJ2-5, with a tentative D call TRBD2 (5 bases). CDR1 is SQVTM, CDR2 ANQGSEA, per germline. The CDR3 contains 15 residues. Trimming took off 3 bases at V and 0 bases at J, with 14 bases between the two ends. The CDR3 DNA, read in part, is TGCAGCGTTGAGGGGTCGGTGACTAACCAAGAGACC. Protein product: CSVEGSVTNQET. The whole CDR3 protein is CSVEGSVTNQETQYF.

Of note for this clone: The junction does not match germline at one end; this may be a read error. Partial CDR3 DNA: TGTGCCAGCAGCTTTTTAGCCGAAAACATT. Translation: CASSFLAENI. The entire CDR3 protein reads CASSFLAENIQYF. This sequence joins TRBV5-4 and TRBJ2-4, with D hard to call. From the germline J gene comes the end of the CDR3, since the read stops 3 residues before it. CDR3 size: 13 residues. Germline CDR1 and CDR2: SGHNT and YYREEE (reference sequence).

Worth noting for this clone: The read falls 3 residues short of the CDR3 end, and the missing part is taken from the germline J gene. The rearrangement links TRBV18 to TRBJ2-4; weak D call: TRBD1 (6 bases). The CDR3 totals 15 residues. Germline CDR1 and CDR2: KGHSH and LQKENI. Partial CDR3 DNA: TGTGCCAGCTCACCCTTGGTCCGGACAGACTATGGT. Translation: CASSPLVRTDYG. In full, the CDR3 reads CASSPLVRTDYGQYF.

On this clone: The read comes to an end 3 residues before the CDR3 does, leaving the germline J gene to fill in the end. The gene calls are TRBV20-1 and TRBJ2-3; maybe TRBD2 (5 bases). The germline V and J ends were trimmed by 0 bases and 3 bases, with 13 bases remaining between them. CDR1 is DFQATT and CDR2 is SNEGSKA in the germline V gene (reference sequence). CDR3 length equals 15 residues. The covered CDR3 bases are TGCAGTGCTAGAGATGCAGCGGAAACTACAGATACG. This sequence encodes CSARDAAETTDT. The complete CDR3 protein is CSARDAAETTDTQYF.

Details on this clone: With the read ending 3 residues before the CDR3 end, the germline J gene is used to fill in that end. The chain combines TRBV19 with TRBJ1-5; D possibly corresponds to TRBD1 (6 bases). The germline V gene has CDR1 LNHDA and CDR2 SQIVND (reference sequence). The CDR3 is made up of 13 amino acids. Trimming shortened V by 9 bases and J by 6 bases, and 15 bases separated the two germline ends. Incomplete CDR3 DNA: TGTGCCAGCCAACAGGGTTTCGGTCAGCCC. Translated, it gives CASQQGFGQP. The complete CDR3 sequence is CASQQGFGQPQHF.

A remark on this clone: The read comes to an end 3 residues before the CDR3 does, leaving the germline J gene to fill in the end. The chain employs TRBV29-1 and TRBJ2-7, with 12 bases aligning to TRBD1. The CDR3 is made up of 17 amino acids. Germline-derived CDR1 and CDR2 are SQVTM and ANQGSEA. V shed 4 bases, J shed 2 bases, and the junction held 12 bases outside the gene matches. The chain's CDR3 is CSVVFSLGQGATYEQYF. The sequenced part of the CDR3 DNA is TGCAGCGTTGTTTTTTCATTGGGACAGGGGGCTACCTACGAG.

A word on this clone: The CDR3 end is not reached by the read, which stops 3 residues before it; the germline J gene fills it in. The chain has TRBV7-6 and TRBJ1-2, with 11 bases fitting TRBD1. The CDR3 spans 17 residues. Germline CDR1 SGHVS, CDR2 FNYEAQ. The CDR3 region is CASSFGTGGNTYNDYTF. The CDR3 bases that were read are TGTGCCAGCAGCTTTGGGACAGGGGGAAATACGTACAATGAC. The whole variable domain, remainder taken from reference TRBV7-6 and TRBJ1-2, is GAGVSQSPRYKVTKRGQDVALRCDPISGHVSLYWYRQALGQGPEFLTYFNYEAQQDKSGLPNDRFSAERPEGSISTLTIQRTEQRDSAMYRCASSFGTGGNTYNDYTFGSGTRLTVV.